Listed below are T cell receptor beta chains from one sample, sequenced in a study of T cells in Graves' hyperthyroidism and ophthalmopathy. TCRdb re-called the multiplex PCR reads through MiXCR, storing one row per CDR3 protein. The sample contains a few hundred thousand distinct CDR3 sequences, approximately 15% of which appear only once. Sequencing was done on a sample of blood. Every receptor here comes from a woman in her 30s with Graves' hyperthyroidism. CDR3s include the opening cysteine and the closing phenylalanine or tryptophan. The order of the fields is CDR3 protein, CDR3 DNA, V gene, D gene, J gene, clone size. D genes are given only for firm matches. Clone size is not always given. Where it is, it says once, few, many or a class for expanded clones.

CDR3: CSVEAFGEQYF
DNA: TGCAGCGTTGAAGCCTTTGGCGAGCAGTACTTC
V: TRBV29-1
D: -
J: TRBJ2-7
size: -

CDR3: CASSPERNLRQPQHF
DNA: TGTGCCAGCAGTCCGGAACGGAACCTCAGACAGCCCCAGCATTTT
V: TRBV6-1
D: -
J: TRBJ1-5
size: -

CDR3: CASGKLAGEETQYF
DNA: TGTGCCAGCGGGAAACTAGCGGGAGAAGAGACCCAGTACTTC
V: TRBV27
D: TRBD2
J: TRBJ2-5
size: many

CDR3: CASSQQQGYEQYF
DNA: TGCGCCAGCAGCCAACAGCAAGGGTACGAGCAGTACTTC
V: TRBV4-1
D: -
J: TRBJ2-7
size: -

CDR3: CAWSVQSSGRAYDEQFF
DNA: TGTGCCTGGAGTGTACAGTCTAGCGGGAGGGCTTACGATGAGCAGTTCTTC
V: TRBV30
D: TRBD2
J: TRBJ2-1
size: many

CDR3: CASSLSPAALAFF
DNA: TGTGCCAGCAGCTTAAGCCCCGCGGCGTTGGCTTTCTTT
V: TRBV7-2
D: -
J: TRBJ1-1
size: many

CDR3: CASSRRSEQFF
DNA: TGTGCCAGCAGCCGGCGGAGTGAGCAGTTCTTC
V: TRBV11-2
D: -
J: TRBJ2-1
size: many

CDR3: CAPGVTAGSPEAFF
DNA: TGTGCCCCTGGGGTAACGGCAGGGTCCCCTGAAGCTTTCTTT
V: TRBV2
D: -
J: TRBJ1-1
size: many

CDR3: CSVRQGTSTDTQYF
DNA: TGCAGCGTTCGACAGGGAACTAGCACAGATACGCAGTATTTT
V: TRBV29-1
D: TRBD1
J: TRBJ2-3
size: many

CDR3: CASSQGSGRALSSYEQYF
DNA: TGTGCCAGCAGTCAAGGTAGCGGGAGGGCCCTAAGCTCCTACGAGCAGTACTTC
V: TRBV27
D: TRBD2
J: TRBJ2-7
size: -

CDR3: CASSVLGTYEQYF
DNA: TGTGCCAGCAGTGTACTGGGTACCTACGAGCAGTACTTC
V: TRBV12-3/TRBV12-4
D: -
J: TRBJ2-7
size: many

CDR3: CASSTRTVYQPQHF
DNA: TGTGCCAGTAGTACACGGACTGTTTATCAGCCCCAGCATTTT
V: TRBV19
D: -
J: TRBJ1-5
size: many

CDR3: CASGLGTDYGYTF
DNA: TGTGCCAGCGGCCTAGGCACGGACTATGGCTACACCTTC
V: TRBV27
D: -
J: TRBJ1-2
size: many

CDR3: CASSLDFSLPFF
DNA: TGTGCCAGCAGCTTAGATTTCTCTCTACCTTTCTTT
V: TRBV7-9
D: -
J: TRBJ1-1
size: few

CDR3: CASSLRNSGRAQDTQYF
DNA: TGTGCCAGCAGCTTACGTAACAGCGGGAGGGCCCAAGATACGCAGTATTTT
V: TRBV7-2
D: TRBD2
J: TRBJ2-3
size: many

CDR3: CASSWQDPNTEAFF
DNA: TGCGCCAGCAGCTGGCAGGACCCAAACACTGAAGCTTTCTTT
V: TRBV5-1
D: -
J: TRBJ1-1
size: many

CDR3: CASRIGGRAVDTQYF
DNA: TGCGCCAGCAGAATCGGAGGGAGGGCCGTAGATACGCAGTATTTT
V: TRBV5-1
D: TRBD2
J: TRBJ2-3
size: many

CDR3: CASSAWDSIYNEQFF
DNA: TGTGCCAGCAGTGCCTGGGACAGCATCTACAATGAGCAGTTCTTC
V: TRBV28
D: TRBD1
J: TRBJ2-1
size: many

CDR3: CASSLMGTGARRAFF
DNA: TGCGCCAGCAGCTTGATGGGTACAGGGGCTCGAAGGGCTTTCTTT
V: TRBV5-1
D: TRBD1
J: TRBJ1-1
size: many

CDR3: CASSLVLSTYNEQFF
DNA: TGTGCCAGCAGTTTAGTCTTGAGCACCTACAATGAGCAGTTCTTC
V: TRBV12-3/TRBV12-4
D: -
J: TRBJ2-1
size: -

CDR3: CASSLSNIQYF
DNA: TGTGCCAGCTCCTTATCGAACATTCAGTACTTC
V: TRBV27
D: -
J: TRBJ2-4
size: -

CDR3: CASGPGTGGQETQYF
DNA: TGTGCTAGTGGTCCAGGGACAGGGGGCCAAGAGACCCAGTACTTC
V: TRBV12-5
D: TRBD1
J: TRBJ2-5
size: many

CDR3: CSVRTGDYGYTF
DNA: TGCAGCGTACGGACAGGGGACTATGGCTACACCTTC
V: TRBV29-1
D: TRBD1
J: TRBJ1-2
size: many

CDR3: CSAMGQPMNTEAFF
DNA: TGCAGTGCTATGGGACAGCCTATGAACACTGAAGCTTTCTTT
V: TRBV20-1
D: TRBD1
J: TRBJ1-1
size: many

CDR3: CASSISPGGPGYNEQFF
DNA: TGTGCCAGCAGCATTTCCCCCGGGGGACCAGGATACAATGAGCAGTTCTTC
V: TRBV11-2
D: -
J: TRBJ2-1
size: many

CDR3: CSVVLAGRETQYF
DNA: TGCAGCGTTGTACTTGCGGGACGGGAGACCCAGTACTTC
V: TRBV29-1
D: -
J: TRBJ2-5
size: many

CDR3: CGGGTGLTEAFF
DNA: TGTGGAGGGGGTACAGGGCTGACTGAAGCTTTCTTT
V: TRBV20-1
D: -
J: TRBJ1-1
size: many

CDR3: CATSRDGSGVSTGELFF
DNA: TGTGCCACCAGCAGAGATGGTTCGGGAGTGAGTACCGGGGAGCTGTTTTTT
V: TRBV15
D: -
J: TRBJ2-2
size: few

CDR3: CASSSGPGPGETQYF
DNA: TGTGCCAGCAGCTCGGGGCCAGGCCCAGGCGAGACCCAGTACTTC
V: TRBV7-2
D: -
J: TRBJ2-5
size: many

CDR3: CAIRGLAGVVNKQFF
DNA: TGTGCCATCAGGGGACTAGCGGGAGTAGTAAATAAGCAGTTCTTC
V: TRBV10-3
D: TRBD2
J: TRBJ2-1
size: -

CDR3: CASSLNAPGADYNEQFF
DNA: TGTGCCAGCAGCTTAAACGCCCCGGGAGCCGACTACAATGAGCAGTTCTTC
V: TRBV7-3
D: -
J: TRBJ2-1
size: many

CDR3: CASSINRVPNNEQFF
DNA: TGTGCCAGTAGTATCAACAGGGTACCGAATAATGAGCAGTTCTTC
V: TRBV19
D: -
J: TRBJ2-1
size: few

CDR3: CASSPGTSGRYQETQYF
DNA: TGTGCCAGCAGTCCCGGGACTAGCGGGAGGTACCAAGAGACCCAGTACTTC
V: TRBV7-9
D: TRBD2
J: TRBJ2-5
size: many

CDR3: CATSRETWVDSYEQYF
DNA: TGTGCCACCAGCAGAGAAACATGGGTAGACTCCTACGAGCAGTACTTC
V: TRBV15
D: -
J: TRBJ2-7
size: -

CDR3: CASSQDEFVGALAGEQYF
DNA: TGCGCCAGCAGCCAAGACGAGTTCGTGGGGGCCCTGGCGGGGGAGCAGTACTTC
V: TRBV4-1
D: -
J: TRBJ2-7
size: -

CDR3: CASRLTVHSTDTQYF
DNA: TGTGCCAGCAGATTAACGGTACACTCCACAGATACGCAGTATTTT
V: TRBV7-9
D: -
J: TRBJ2-3
size: -

CDR3: CASSANIGAEQFF
DNA: TGTGCCAGCAGCGCAAACATAGGGGCTGAGCAGTTCTTC
V: TRBV7-6
D: -
J: TRBJ2-1
size: many

CDR3: CASSFLDYEQYF
DNA: TGTGCCAGCAGCTTTCTGGACTACGAGCAGTACTTC
V: TRBV11-2
D: -
J: TRBJ2-7
size: -

CDR3: CASSQGSLQETQYF
DNA: TGTGCCAGCAGCCAGGGGAGCCTCCAAGAGACCCAGTACTTC
V: TRBV11-2
D: -
J: TRBJ2-5
size: many

CDR3: CASSISGLAGGPAHEQYF
DNA: TGCGCCAGCAGCATATCGGGACTAGCGGGAGGACCTGCCCACGAGCAGTACTTC
V: TRBV5-1
D: TRBD2
J: TRBJ2-7
size: many